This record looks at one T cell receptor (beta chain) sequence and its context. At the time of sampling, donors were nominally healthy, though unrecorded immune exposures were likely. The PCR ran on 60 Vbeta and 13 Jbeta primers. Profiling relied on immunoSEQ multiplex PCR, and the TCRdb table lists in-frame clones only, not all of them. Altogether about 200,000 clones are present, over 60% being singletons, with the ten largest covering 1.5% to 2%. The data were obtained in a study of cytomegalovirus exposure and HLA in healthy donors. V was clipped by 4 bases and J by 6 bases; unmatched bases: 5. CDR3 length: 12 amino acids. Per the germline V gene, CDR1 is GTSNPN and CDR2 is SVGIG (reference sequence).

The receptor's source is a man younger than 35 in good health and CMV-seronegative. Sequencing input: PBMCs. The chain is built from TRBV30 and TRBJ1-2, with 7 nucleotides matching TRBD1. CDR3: CAWTRQGNGYTF. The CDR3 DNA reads TGTGCCTGGACCCGACAGGGCAATGGCTACACCTTC.